Listed here are 8 T cell receptor beta chains from one sample, sequenced in a study of cytomegalovirus exposure and HLA in healthy donors. Primers for the PCR totalled 60 Vbeta and 13 Jbeta. The assay was immunoSEQ multiplex PCR, and TCRdb's table has in-frame clones only and misses some. The sample shows 90,000 to 150,000 clones, over 60% of them seen only once. Sample: PBMCs. Source of these receptors: a man in his forties in good health and CMV-seropositive.

The rearrangement links TRBV16 to TRBJ1-5, with a possible D match to TRBD1 (5 bases). Germline V gene lookup returns CDR1 KGHSY and CDR2 FQNENV. The CDR3 extends over 14 amino acids. With 0 bases removed from V and 7 bases from J, the gap between germline ends came to 10 bases. The CDR3, as DNA: TGTGCCAGCAGCCAATCGGCAGGACAACAGCCCCAGCATTTT. Its translation: CASSQSAGQQPQHF.

The genes are TRBV5-6 and TRBJ1-1; 7 nucleotides align to TRBD1. This CDR3 spans 15 amino acids. V shed 5 bases and J 5 bases; nucleotides not matched to a gene: 12. Germline V gene sequence: CDR1 SGHDT, CDR2 YYEEEE. The CDR3 reads CASREGQAVWTEAFF. CDR3 bases: TGTGCCAGCAGGGAAGGACAGGCGGTGTGGACTGAAGCTTTCTTT.

The J gene is TRBJ1-2, the V gene TRBV6-5, with unresolved D. The germline CDR1 and CDR2 sequences are MNHEY and SVGAGI. The CDR3 sequence is 14 residues long. The V end lost 6 bases, the J end lost 4 bases, and 15 bases lay between the germline ends. CDR3 bases: TGTGCCAGCAGACCCCACGGGGAGGGCTATGGCTACACCTTC. Translating it yields CASRPHGEGYGYTF.

J is TRBJ1-2 and V is TRBV7-9; 7 bases map to TRBD1. The V gene end was trimmed by 5 bases and the J gene end by 4 bases; junction bases not matched to a gene: 10. The CDR3 runs 15 residues. CDR1 and CDR2 from the germline V gene are SEHNR and FQNEAQ (reference sequence). CDR3 loop: CASSQGTATSYGYTF. The DNA for the CDR3 is TGTGCCAGCAGCCAAGGGACAGCAACGAGCTATGGCTACACCTTC. The full variable domain, with the rest looked up from reference TRBV7-9 and TRBJ1-2, is DTGVSQNPRHKITKRGQNVTFRCDPISEHNRLYWYRQTLGQGPEFLTYFQNEAQLEKSRLLSDRFSAERPKGSFSTLEIQRTEQGDSAMYLCASSQGTATSYGYTFGSGTRLTVV.

The sample holds a few counts of this clone. V and J are TRBV7-3 and TRBJ2-3; 11 bases fit TRBD1. Looked up from germline, CDR1 is SGHTA and CDR2 is FQGTGA. The J segment lost 5 bases and the V segment lost 5 bases, leaving 3 bases of the junction unmatched. This CDR3 is built from 14 residues. This CDR3 reads CASSPGTGGDTQYF. The CDR3 DNA reads as TGTGCCAGCAGCCCCGGGACAGGGGGAGATACGCAGTATTTT.

The chain combines TRBV27 with TRBJ1-6; 7 bases map to TRBD1. Germline values: CDR1 MNHEY, CDR2 SMNVEV (reference sequence). The CDR3 has 18 residues. The V gene end was trimmed by 3 bases and the J gene end by 6 bases; junction bases not matched to a gene: 14. This CDR3 reads CASSFWDSRPVGNSPLHF. The DNA of the CDR3 is TGTGCCAGCAGTTTCTGGGACAGCCGTCCGGTCGGTAATTCACCCCTCCACTTT.

The chain couples TRBV6-6 to TRBJ2-1; D gene ambiguous. V was pared by 4 bases and J by 3 bases, with 13 bases between. Germline V gene sequence: CDR1 MNHNY, CDR2 SVGAGI (reference sequence). The CDR3 runs 15 residues. CDR3 DNA sequence: TGTGCCAGCAGTTTTACCCCCGGTGGCTACAATGAGCAGTTCTTC. It specifies CASSFTPGGYNEQFF.

The chain recombines TRBV18 with TRBJ2-7, with TRBD1 matching over 11 bases. CDR3 length equals 15 residues. The J segment lost 5 bases and the V segment lost 3 bases, leaving 6 bases of the junction unmatched. CDR1 is KGHSH, CDR2 LQKENI, per germline. The CDR3 DNA reads TGTGCCAGCTCACCCTTCCGGACAGGGGGCAACGAGCAGTACTTC. Residues: CASSPFRTGGNEQYF. The variable domain in full, with the rest retrieved from reference TRBV18 and TRBJ2-7, is NAGVMQNPRHLVRRRGQEARLRCSPMKGHSHVYWYRQLPEEGLKFMVYLQKENIIDESGMPKERFSAEFPKEGPSILRIQQVVRGDSAAYFCASSPFRTGGNEQYFGPGTRLTVT.